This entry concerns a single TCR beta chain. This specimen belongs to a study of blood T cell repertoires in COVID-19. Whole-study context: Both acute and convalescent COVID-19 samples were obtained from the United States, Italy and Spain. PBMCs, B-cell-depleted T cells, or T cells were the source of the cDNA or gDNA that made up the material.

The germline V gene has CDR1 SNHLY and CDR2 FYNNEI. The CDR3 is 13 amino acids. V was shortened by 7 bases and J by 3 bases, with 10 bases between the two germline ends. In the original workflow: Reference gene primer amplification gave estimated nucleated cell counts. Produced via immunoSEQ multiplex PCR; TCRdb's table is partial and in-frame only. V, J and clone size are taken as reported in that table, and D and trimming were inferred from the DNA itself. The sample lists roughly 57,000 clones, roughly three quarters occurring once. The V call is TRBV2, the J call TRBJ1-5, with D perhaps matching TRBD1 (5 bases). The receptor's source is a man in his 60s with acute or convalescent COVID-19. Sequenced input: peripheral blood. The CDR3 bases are TGTGCCAGCAAGGGGCAAACCAATCAGCCCCAGCATTTT. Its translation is CASKGQTNQPQHF.